A single TCR beta chain is shown here with its context. This record comes from a study of T cell changes during pregnancy in multiple sclerosis. CDR1 and CDR2 (germline): SGHAT, FQNNGV. V lost 0 bases and J 5 bases, leaving 10 bases between the germline ends. This CDR3 has 14 residues. Profiled with immunoSEQ multiplex PCR; TCRdb holds only in-frame clones, not every one. The sample lists 12,000 or so clones, approximately 80% seen once, with about 11% in the top ten. The origin of this receptor is a female donor in good health, enrolled as a control in a pregnancy study. The chain is built from TRBV11-2 and TRBJ2-5; D is uncertain. The specimen was CD8+ T cells from peripheral blood mononuclear cells, collected after pregnancy. CDR3 DNA: TGTGCCAGCAGCTTAGATCCGACCGGGGAGACCCAGTACTTC. Translating gives CASSLDPTGETQYF.